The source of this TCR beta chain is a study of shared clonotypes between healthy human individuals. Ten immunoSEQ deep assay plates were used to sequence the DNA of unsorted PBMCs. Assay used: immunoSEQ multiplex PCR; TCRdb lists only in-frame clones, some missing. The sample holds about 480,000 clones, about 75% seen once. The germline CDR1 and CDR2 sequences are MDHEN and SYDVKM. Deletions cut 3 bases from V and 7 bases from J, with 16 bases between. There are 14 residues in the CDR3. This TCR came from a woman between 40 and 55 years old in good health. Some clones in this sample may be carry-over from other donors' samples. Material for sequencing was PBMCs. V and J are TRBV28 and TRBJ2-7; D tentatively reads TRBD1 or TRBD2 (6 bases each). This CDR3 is CASSLGGMGGEQYF. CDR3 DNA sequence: TGTGCCAGCAGTTTGGGGGGCATGGGGGGAGAGCAGTACTTC.